These T cell receptor beta chains were read from a single sample in a study of vaccination and CD4 T cells after COVID-19. MiXCR was run by TCRdb on the PCR reads, yielding one entry per CDR3 protein. The data show approximately 9,700 distinct CDR3 sequences, around 30% seen once. No antigen has been assigned to these receptors. Sequencing was performed on CD4+ T cells from blood, cultured in vitro. The receptors come from a human donor in good health. Both conserved end residues are part of each CDR3. The order of the fields is clone size, V gene, J gene, D gene, CDR3 protein, CDR3 DNA. D genes are given only for firm matches. Size is omitted from some rows. Given values are once, few, many or a class for expanded clones.

clone size: -
V gene: TRBV6-5
J gene: TRBJ2-1
D gene: TRBD2
CDR3 protein: CASSYSIVAGNNEQFF
CDR3 DNA: TGTGCCAGCAGTTACTCGATTGTAGCGGGAAACAATGAGCAGTTCTTC

clone size: -
V gene: TRBV20-1
J gene: TRBJ1-5
D gene: -
CDR3 protein: CSARVAGASNQPQHF
CDR3 DNA: TGCAGTGCTAGAGTGGCAGGGGCCAGCAATCAGCCCCAGCATTTT

clone size: -
V gene: TRBV12-3/TRBV12-4
J gene: TRBJ2-7
D gene: TRBD2
CDR3 protein: CASRGLADSYEQYF
CDR3 DNA: TGTGCCAGCAGGGGACTAGCGGACTCCTACGAGCAGTACTTC

clone size: few
V gene: TRBV20-1
J gene: TRBJ2-3
D gene: -
CDR3 protein: CSARDHSTDTQYF
CDR3 DNA: TGCAGTGCTAGAGATCATAGCACAGATACGCAGTATTTT

clone size: -
V gene: TRBV19
J gene: TRBJ2-1
D gene: TRBD1
CDR3 protein: CASSIWDSNNEQFF
CDR3 DNA: TGTGCCAGTAGCATCTGGGACAGTAACAATGAGCAGTTCTTC

clone size: -
V gene: TRBV25-1
J gene: TRBJ2-7
D gene: -
CDR3 protein: CASSEGLSYEQYF
CDR3 DNA: TGTGCCAGCAGTGAGGGACTCTCCTACGAGCAGTACTTC

clone size: few
V gene: TRBV4-3
J gene: TRBJ1-3
D gene: -
CDR3 protein: CASSQAPMGQGGNTIYF
CDR3 DNA: TGCGCCAGCAGCCAAGCACCGATGGGGCAGGGTGGTAACACCATATATTTT

clone size: -
V gene: TRBV28
J gene: TRBJ2-7
D gene: -
CDR3 protein: CASSFGGSSYEQYF
CDR3 DNA: TGTGCCAGCAGTTTTGGTGGGAGCTCCTACGAGCAGTACTTC

clone size: -
V gene: TRBV5-1
J gene: TRBJ1-5
D gene: TRBD1
CDR3 protein: CASSLQGVDQPQHF
CDR3 DNA: TGCGCCAGCAGCTTGCAGGGGGTGGATCAGCCCCAGCATTTT

clone size: few
V gene: TRBV19
J gene: TRBJ2-3
D gene: -
CDR3 protein: CASSIAPGFTDTQYF
CDR3 DNA: TGTGCCAGTAGTATTGCGCCGGGTTTCACAGATACGCAGTATTTT

clone size: -
V gene: TRBV6-1
J gene: TRBJ1-6
D gene: -
CDR3 protein: CASRGESPLHF
CDR3 DNA: TGTGCCAGCAGGGGGGAATCACCCCTCCACTTT

clone size: few
V gene: TRBV10-1
J gene: TRBJ2-1
D gene: -
CDR3 protein: CASRGSLQTLSLVEQFF
CDR3 DNA: TGCGCCAGCAGGGGAAGTCTCCAGACCCTCTCGTTAGTTGAGCAGTTCTTC

clone size: -
V gene: TRBV7-9
J gene: TRBJ2-7
D gene: -
CDR3 protein: CASSIYNVSYEQYF
CDR3 DNA: TGTGCCAGCAGCATTTACAACGTTTCCTACGAGCAGTACTTC

clone size: -
V gene: TRBV20-1
J gene: TRBJ1-1
D gene: TRBD1
CDR3 protein: CSAMGQGVPRTEAFF
CDR3 DNA: TGCAGTGCTATGGGACAGGGGGTCCCCCGAACTGAAGCTTTCTTT

clone size: -
V gene: TRBV7-3
J gene: TRBJ2-5
D gene: -
CDR3 protein: CASSLGLGETQYF
CDR3 DNA: TGTGCCAGCAGCTTAGGATTAGGAGAGACCCAGTACTTC

clone size: -
V gene: TRBV4-3
J gene: TRBJ1-2
D gene: TRBD1
CDR3 protein: CASSQGSRTGSGYTF
CDR3 DNA: TGCGCCAGCAGCCAAGGGAGCCGGACAGGCTCTGGCTACACCTTC

clone size: few
V gene: TRBV5-1
J gene: TRBJ2-5
D gene: TRBD2
CDR3 protein: CASSDRLAGGWETQYF
CDR3 DNA: TGCGCCAGCAGCGATAGACTAGCGGGAGGATGGGAGACCCAGTACTTC

clone size: few
V gene: TRBV20-1
J gene: TRBJ2-4
D gene: TRBD2
CDR3 protein: CSATNIITGGDIQYF
CDR3 DNA: TGCAGTGCTACGAACATAATCACGGGAGGGGACATTCAGTACTTC

clone size: -
V gene: TRBV10-3
J gene: TRBJ2-2
D gene: -
CDR3 protein: CAISEGGSGELFF
CDR3 DNA: TGTGCCATCAGTGAGGGAGGGAGTGGGGAGCTGTTTTTT

clone size: -
V gene: TRBV7-7
J gene: TRBJ2-1
D gene: -
CDR3 protein: CASSHTSRGLQGEQFF
CDR3 DNA: TGTGCTAGCAGCCACACATCCAGGGGCCTACAGGGAGAGCAGTTCTTC

clone size: once
V gene: TRBV6-2/TRBV6-3
J gene: TRBJ2-1
D gene: -
CDR3 protein: CASNDRDEQFF
CDR3 DNA: TGTGCCAGCAACGATAGAGATGAGCAGTTCTTC

clone size: -
V gene: TRBV28
J gene: TRBJ1-2
D gene: TRBD1
CDR3 protein: CARVTRQGGDYGYTF
CDR3 DNA: TGTGCCAGGGTAACAAGACAGGGGGGGGACTATGGCTACACCTTC

clone size: -
V gene: TRBV9
J gene: TRBJ2-3
D gene: -
CDR3 protein: CASSVGPEATDTQYF
CDR3 DNA: TGTGCCAGCAGCGTAGGGCCTGAGGCCACAGATACGCAGTATTTT

clone size: few
V gene: TRBV6-1
J gene: TRBJ1-2
D gene: TRBD1
CDR3 protein: CASSPTGGGPHGYTF
CDR3 DNA: TGTGCCAGCAGTCCTACAGGGGGCGGGCCGCATGGCTACACCTTC

clone size: -
V gene: TRBV19
J gene: TRBJ1-5
D gene: -
CDR3 protein: CASVQGNQPQHF
CDR3 DNA: TGTGCCAGCGTTCAGGGCAATCAGCCCCAGCATTTT

clone size: -
V gene: TRBV24-1
J gene: TRBJ1-2
D gene: -
CDR3 protein: CATSGSGSYGYTF
CDR3 DNA: TGTGCCACCAGTGGATCAGGGAGTTATGGCTACACCTTC

clone size: -
V gene: TRBV6-5
J gene: TRBJ2-3
D gene: TRBD2
CDR3 protein: CASSYSGGGTDTQYF
CDR3 DNA: TGTGCCAGCAGTTACTCGGGGGGGGGCACAGATACGCAGTATTTT

clone size: few
V gene: TRBV12-3/TRBV12-4
J gene: TRBJ1-6
D gene: -
CDR3 protein: CASRMQGRNSPLHF
CDR3 DNA: TGTGCCAGCAGAATGCAGGGTAGGAATTCACCCCTCCACTTT

clone size: -
V gene: TRBV6-1
J gene: TRBJ2-3
D gene: -
CDR3 protein: CASSEGPSTDTQYF
CDR3 DNA: TGTGCCAGCAGTGAAGGACCCAGCACAGATACGCAGTATTTT

clone size: few
V gene: TRBV7-8
J gene: TRBJ1-3
D gene: -
CDR3 protein: CASSSLRMLSGNTIYF
CDR3 DNA: TGTGCCAGCAGCTCACTAAGAATGCTCTCTGGAAACACCATATATTTT

clone size: -
V gene: TRBV27
J gene: TRBJ2-5
D gene: -
CDR3 protein: CASSLGKGTETQYF
CDR3 DNA: TGTGCCAGCAGCTTAGGGAAGGGGACGGAGACCCAGTACTTC

clone size: once
V gene: TRBV9
J gene: TRBJ1-2
D gene: -
CDR3 protein: CASSVAMTPTQGYTF
CDR3 DNA: TGTGCCAGCAGCGTAGCTATGACGCCAACCCAAGGCTACACCTTC

clone size: medium-sized
V gene: TRBV27
J gene: TRBJ1-5
D gene: TRBD1
CDR3 protein: CASSPYRGHQPQHF
CDR3 DNA: TGTGCCAGCAGCCCCTACAGGGGGCATCAGCCCCAGCATTTT